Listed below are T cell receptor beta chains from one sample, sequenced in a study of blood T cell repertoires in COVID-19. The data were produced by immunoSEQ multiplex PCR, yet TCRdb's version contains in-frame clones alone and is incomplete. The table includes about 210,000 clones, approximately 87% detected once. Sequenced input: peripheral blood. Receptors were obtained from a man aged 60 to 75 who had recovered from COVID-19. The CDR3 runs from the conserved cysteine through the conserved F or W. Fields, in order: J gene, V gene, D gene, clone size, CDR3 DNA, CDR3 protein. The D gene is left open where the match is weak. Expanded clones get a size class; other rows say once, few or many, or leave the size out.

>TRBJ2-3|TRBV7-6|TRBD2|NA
TGTGCCAGCACCAAGGGAGCGGGAGACACAGATACGCAGTATTTT
CASTKGAGDTDTQYF
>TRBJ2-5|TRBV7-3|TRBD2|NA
TGTGCCAGCAGCGCGGGACTAGCGGGAGTTGAGACCCAGTACTTC
CASSAGLAGVETQYF
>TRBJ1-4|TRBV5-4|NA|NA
TGTGCCAGCAGCTTGTCCGGGGGGTCTAATGAAAAACTGTTTTTT
CASSLSGGSNEKLFF
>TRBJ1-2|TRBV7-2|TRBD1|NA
TGTGCCAGCAGCTTAGCTACAGGGGAAGGTGGCAACTATGGCTACACCTTC
CASSLATGEGGNYGYTF
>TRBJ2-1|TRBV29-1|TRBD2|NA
TGCAGCGTTGGGACTAGCGGGACCTACAATGAGCAGTTCTTC
CSVGTSGTYNEQFF
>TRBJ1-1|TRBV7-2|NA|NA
TGTGCCAGCAGCTTACCAGGCATGAACACTGAAGCTTTCTTT
CASSLPGMNTEAFF
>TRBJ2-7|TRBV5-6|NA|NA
TGTGCCAGCAGCTTGGGCGGGACCTACGAGCAGTACTTC
CASSLGGTYEQYF
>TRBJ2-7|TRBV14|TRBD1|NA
TGTGCCAGCAGCGCGGCCGGGACAGGGAGGGGCGAGCAGTACTTC
CASSAAGTGRGEQYF
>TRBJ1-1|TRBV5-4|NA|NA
TGTGCCAGCAGCAAGGGGAGGATCATGAACACTGAAGCTTTCTTT
CASSKGRIMNTEAFF
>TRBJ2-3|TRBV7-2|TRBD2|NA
TGTGCCAGCAGCTACGGGACTAGCGGATACACAGATACGCAGTATTTT
CASSYGTSGYTDTQYF
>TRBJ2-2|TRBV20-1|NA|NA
TGCAGTGCTAGTTTCGGGGGAGCCACCGGGGAGCTGTTTTTT
CSASFGGATGELFF
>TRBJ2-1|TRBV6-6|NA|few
TGTGCCAGCGGAGGGCAACGGTCGAGGGGACGCAATGAGCAGTTCTTC
CASGGQRSRGRNEQFF
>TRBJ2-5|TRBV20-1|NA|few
TGCAGTGCTAGACCTCAAGAGACCCAGTACTTC
CSARPQETQYF
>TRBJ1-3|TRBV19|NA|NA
TGTGCCAGTAGTATAACTGCGGGGGCGAGAGGAAACACCATATATTTT
CASSITAGARGNTIYF
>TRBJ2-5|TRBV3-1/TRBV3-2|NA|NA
TGTGCCAGCAGCCCTCGCGGGGAGACCCAGTACTTC
CASSPRGETQYF
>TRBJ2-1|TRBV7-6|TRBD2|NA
TGTGCCAGCAGCCATCCCGGACTAGCGGGAGGCCACAATGAGCAGTTCTTC
CASSHPGLAGGHNEQFF
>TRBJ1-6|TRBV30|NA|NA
TGTGCCTGGAGTGTACTACTTCGGCAGAGCTCCTATAATTCACCCCTCCACTTT
CAWSVLLRQSSYNSPLHF
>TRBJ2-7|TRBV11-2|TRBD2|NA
TGTGCCAGCAGCCCTACGTCCGGGGGGTGGTACGAGCAGTACTTC
CASSPTSGGWYEQYF
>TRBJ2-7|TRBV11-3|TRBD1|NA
TGTGCCAGCAGCTTAGAAGGGGGCTCAACCTACGAGCAGTACTTC
CASSLEGGSTYEQYF
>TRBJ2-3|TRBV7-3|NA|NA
TGTGCCAGCAGCCAAGTGAACGGAGATACGCAGTATTTT
CASSQVNGDTQYF
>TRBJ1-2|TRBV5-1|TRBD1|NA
TGCGCCAGCAGCTTGGACGGACAGGTTATGGGGGGAGACTATGGCTACACCTTC
CASSLDGQVMGGDYGYTF
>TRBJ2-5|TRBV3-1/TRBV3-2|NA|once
TGTGCCAGCAGCCAAGATCAACTAGGTCGTCGGGAGACCCAGTACTTC
CASSQDQLGRRETQYF
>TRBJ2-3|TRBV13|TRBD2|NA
TGTGCCAGCAGCCTAGCGGGGTCAAATACGCAGTATTTT
CASSLAGSNTQYF
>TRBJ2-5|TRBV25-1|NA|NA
TGTGCCAGCACAGGGTTTGGGGAGACCCAGTACTTC
CASTGFGETQYF
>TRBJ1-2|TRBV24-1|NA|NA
TGTGCCACCAGTGGTGACAGCAACTATGGCTACACCTTC
CATSGDSNYGYTF
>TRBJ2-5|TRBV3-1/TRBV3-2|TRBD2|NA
TGTGCCAGCAGCCAGCCGACTAGCGCCAACCAGTACTTC
CASSQPTSANQYF
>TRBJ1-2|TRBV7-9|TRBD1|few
TGTGCCAGCAGCCCGACAGGGGGCGTCGCCTATGGCTACACCTTC
CASSPTGGVAYGYTF
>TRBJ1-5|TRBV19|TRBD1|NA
TGTGCCAGTAGTCCTGGGACAGGCAATCAGCCCCAGCATTTT
CASSPGTGNQPQHF
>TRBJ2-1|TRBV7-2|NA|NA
TGTGCCAGCAGCTTAAATGACAGGAACTACAATGAGCAGTTCTTC
CASSLNDRNYNEQFF
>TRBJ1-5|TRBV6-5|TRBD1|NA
TGTGCCAGCAGTTCCGGACAGGGGAGAGATCAGCCCCAGCATTTT
CASSSGQGRDQPQHF
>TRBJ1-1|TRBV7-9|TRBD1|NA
TGTGCCAGCAGAACAGGGGCCGGGACTGAAGCTTTCTTT
CASRTGAGTEAFF
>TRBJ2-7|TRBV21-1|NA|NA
TGTGCCAGCAGCAAAGTTTTTGTGGGATTACCTAGACAGCTACCCTCCTACGAGCAGTACTTC
CASSKVFVGLPRQLPSYEQYF
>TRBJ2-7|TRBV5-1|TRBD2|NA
TGCGCCAGCACAAGGGGGACTAGCGGGGTAAGCTCCTACGAGCAGTACTTC
CASTRGTSGVSSYEQYF
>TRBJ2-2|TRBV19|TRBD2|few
TGTGCCAGTATCCTCCGGACTAGCGGTGGCGGGGAGCTGTTTTTT
CASILRTSGGGELFF
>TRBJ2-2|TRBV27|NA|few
TGTGCCAGCAACCCGGGCGGGGAGAACACCGGGGAGCTGTTTTTT
CASNPGGENTGELFF
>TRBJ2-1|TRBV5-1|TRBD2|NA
TGCGCCAGCAGCCAGCGGGAGGTAAGCTACAATGAGCAGTTCTTC
CASSQREVSYNEQFF
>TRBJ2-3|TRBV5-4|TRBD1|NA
TGTGCCAGCAGCCTCGTGGGGACAGGTGGGCAGTATTTT
CASSLVGTGGQYF
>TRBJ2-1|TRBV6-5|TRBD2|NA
TGTGCCAGCATTATAGCGGGAGCCTACAATGAGCAGTTCTTC
CASIIAGAYNEQFF
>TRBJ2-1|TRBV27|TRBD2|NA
TGTGCCAGCAGTCCAGGCCTAGGACTAGCGGGAGCTAGGGAGCAGTTCTTC
CASSPGLGLAGAREQFF
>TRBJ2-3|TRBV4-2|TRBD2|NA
TGTGCCAGCAGCCCGAAGCGGGGGGGCCGAGTATTTGATTTGGCGCACAGGGTCACAGATACGCAGTATTTT
CASSPKRGGRVFDLAHRVTDTQYF
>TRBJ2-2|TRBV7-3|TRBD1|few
TGTGCCAGCAGCTTCGACAGGGTTGCCGGGGAGCTGTTTTTT
CASSFDRVAGELFF
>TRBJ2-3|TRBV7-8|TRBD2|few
TGTGCCAGCAGCTTAGTACTAGCGTCAGATACGCAGTATTTT
CASSLVLASDTQYF
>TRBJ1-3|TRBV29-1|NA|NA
TGCAGCGTGGGTAGCCTTGGAAACACCATATATTTT
CSVGSLGNTIYF
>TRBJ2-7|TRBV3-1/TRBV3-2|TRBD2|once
TGTGCCAGCAGCCAAGATCCGTGGACTAGCGGCAACGCCTACGAGCAGTACTTC
CASSQDPWTSGNAYEQYF
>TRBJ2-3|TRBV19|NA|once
TGTGCCAGTAGTTTCCACAGGGGGGGCGCAGATACGCAGTATTTT
CASSFHRGGADTQYF
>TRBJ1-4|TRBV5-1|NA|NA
TGCGCCAGCAGCTTGACGACAGCGCTTAATGAAAAACTGTTTTTT
CASSLTTALNEKLFF
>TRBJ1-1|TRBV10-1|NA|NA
TGCGCCAGCAGTGGGGGCAAGGGGAACACTGAAGCTTTCTTT
CASSGGKGNTEAFF
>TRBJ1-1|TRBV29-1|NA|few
TGCAGCGTTGAAGATCCTTCTGAAGCTTTCTTT
CSVEDPSEAFF
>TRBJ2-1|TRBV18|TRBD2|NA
TGTGCCAGCTCACCAATTGGATCTAGCGGGGGGGCAAGTGAGCAGTTCTTC
CASSPIGSSGGASEQFF